The rows below give T cell receptor beta chains drawn from one sample of a study of OX40 agonist ivuxolimab in advanced cancers. Measured with immunoSEQ multiplex PCR; TCRdb has only the in-frame clones, and not every one. Seen here are 72,000 or so clones, 84% observed once, and the top ten hold 0.4% to 0.5%. The sequencing used CD4+ or CD8+ T cells sorted from blood, collected in a trial of the OX40 agonist ivuxolimab. All receptors come from an adult with an advanced solid tumor such as melanoma, head and neck, liver or kidney cancer. CDR3s include the opening cysteine and the closing phenylalanine or tryptophan.

>TRBJ2-3|TRBV27
CASSLGWRTDTQYF
>TRBJ2-7|TRBV7-6
CASSQGLAGGAEQYF
>TRBJ2-1|TRBV10-3
CAISESAGGSYNEQFF
>TRBJ2-7|TRBV15
CATSTDYEQYF
>TRBJ1-1|TRBV18
CASSLTTGVDTEAFF
>TRBJ2-5|TRBV5-1
CASSLGVPDQETQYF
>TRBJ1-1|TRBV7-2
CASSLVGGPVNTEAFF
>TRBJ1-2|TRBV11-3
CASSRAGLSYGYTF
>TRBJ2-1|TRBV5-1
CASSLRVNEQFF
>TRBJ2-5|TRBV5-1
CASSLTGPGLETQYF
>TRBJ1-4|TRBV6-1
CASSATGIVNEKLFF
>TRBJ1-2|TRBV30
CAWTQGARYGYTF
>TRBJ2-1|TRBV5-6
CASSITSGGYNEQFF
>TRBJ1-4|TRBV4-3
CASSQDLIIGSSTNEKLFF
>TRBJ2-4|TRBV7-3
CASSKGQGAKNIQYF
>TRBJ1-5|TRBV10-2
CASSPDRGNQPQHF
>TRBJ1-1|TRBV6-5
CASRGQGARTEAFF
>TRBJ1-1|TRBV6-1
CASSIGGYTEAFF
>TRBJ2-2|TRBV19
CASSGTSGFTGELFF
>TRBJ2-1|TRBV28
CASSLSDLLAPDNEQFF
>TRBJ1-1|TRBV19
CASRKDWGDTEAFF
>TRBJ2-3|TRBV5-4
CASSPRTGLTDTQYF
>TRBJ1-2|TRBV5-1
CASSTTGSYGYTF
>TRBJ2-7|TRBV28
CASSRRFGANSYEQYF
>TRBJ1-1|TRBV7-2
CASSLEWAGALFF
>TRBJ2-5|TRBV9
CASSADRPETQYF
>TRBJ1-1|TRBV14
CASSQEDRENTEAFF
>TRBJ2-3|TRBV14
CASSQDLKQYF
>TRBJ2-7|TRBV28
CASNLGGGRSYEQYF